The clone carrying this T cell receptor beta chain has a handful of counts. This entry belongs to a study of T-cell reconstitution after alpha-beta-depleted transplantation in children. The TCRbeta library incorporated unique molecular identifiers. TCRdb fed the PCR reads into MiXCR, producing one record per CDR3 protein. Of nearly 400,000 distinct CDR3 sequences detected, roughly 20% appear once; the ten largest clones hold 3.8%. The TCR comes from a human donor who donated a stem cell graft to a child with acute myeloid leukemia. The sample was PBMCs from the stem cell graft donor, taken from the stem cell graft.

The CDR3 spells CSVEDGGLATSTDTQYF. CDR3 sequence (DNA): TGCAGCGTTGAAGATGGGGGACTAGCGACTAGCACAGATACGCAGTATTTT. V usage is TRBV29-1 and J usage is TRBJ2-3; 10 bases agree with TRBD2. The CDR3 extends over 17 amino acids. Germline loops: CDR1 SQVTM, CDR2 ANQGSEA. With 0 bases clipped from V and 0 bases from J, the junction kept 6 bases outside the gene matches.